In its sample, the clone carrying this T cell receptor (beta chain) was seen a few times. V was clipped by 2 bases and J by 5 bases; unmatched bases: 14. Germline CDR1 and CDR2: GTSNPN and SVGIG (reference sequence). The CDR3 is made up of 17 amino acids. The data originate from a study of blood T cell repertoires in COVID-19. Study-wide background: Spain, Italy and the United States supplied samples that represented acute and convalescent COVID-19.

Generated by immunoSEQ multiplex PCR, the TCRdb table keeps only in-frame clones and is missing some. There are 150,000 or so clones in the sample; about 88% occur only once, and roughly 24% lies in the top ten. Sequencing was performed on peripheral blood. The clonotype originates from a man aged 55 to 69 with acute or convalescent COVID-19. The chain recombines TRBV30 with TRBJ1-1; 10 positions match TRBD1. As DNA, the CDR3 is TGTGCCTGGAGTCCCGGGACAGGGGTTGTGGGTTGGACTGAAGCTTTCTTT. This encodes CAWSPGTGVVGWTEAFF.